This T cell receptor beta chain was identified during a study of tumor-infiltrating lymphocytes in primary liver carcinoma. RNA and DNA were co-extracted from around 20-30 mg of unsorted bulk tissue. Germline assignment: CDR1 SQVTM and CDR2 ANQGSEA. The CDR3 has 13 amino acids. A note on this clonotype: Its antigen remains unidentified.

Study findings and constraints: Lesser overlap characterized tumor-adjacent and tumor-blood pairs relative to tumor region pairs.

The input was 400 to 500 ng total RNA; TCR beta cDNA was made from it with a constant-region primer. Libraries covering TCR beta were generated through three nested multiplex PCR rounds (using a slightly modified ARM-PCR). A C-beta reverse primer and TRBV1-TRBV30 forward primers served in each of the first two PCR rounds, at about 10 cycles apiece. TCRdb re-analysed the multiplex PCR reads in MiXCR, keeping a single row per CDR3 protein. The sample has 99,000 or so distinct CDR3 sequences, approximately 82% seen once; the top ten hold approximately 20%. This TCR was sampled from a man between 35 and 55 years old with primary liver carcinoma and hepatitis B virus infection. Material: liver tumor tissue from sampling region 3. Subset of the sample: tumor region T3, left-lateral pole. The V gene is TRBV29-1, the J gene TRBJ2-7, with 7 bases identical to TRBD2. The CDR3 nucleotides are TGCAGGGTTCGGTCGAGGGGAGGGCGCGAGCAGTACTTC. It codes for CRVRSRGGREQYF.